This TCR beta chain was sequenced in a study of T-cell reconstitution after alpha-beta-depleted transplantation in children. Trimming took 6 bases from V and 5 from J; bases not matched to a gene: 9. The germline V gene has CDR1 MRHNA and CDR2 SNTAGT. The CDR3 totals 14 residues. This clonotype occurred a few times. Its specificity is unknown. Regarding the study as a whole: Among T cells one year after transplant, newly produced cells accounted for most counts and diversity. Alpha-beta T cells present about two months after transplant were reported to originate from several hundred expanded graft clones.

It was with unique molecular identifiers that the TCRbeta library was prepared. In TCRdb, the PCR reads were re-called with MiXCR into one record per CDR3 protein. This table holds approximately 430,000 distinct CDR3 sequences, around 16% found once. This sequence originates from a boy under three years old who had a stem cell transplant for Wiskott-Aldrich syndrome, so the T cells may come from the graft donor. The V gene is TRBV6-4, the J gene TRBJ2-5; 7 bases are a match to TRBD1. Sequencing used PBMCs, mostly from graft donor cells, obtained 360 days after TCRalphabeta/CD19-depleted stem cell transplant. The CDR3 protein is CASSPTGRRETQYF. CDR3 DNA sequence: TGTGCCAGCAGCCCGACAGGGCGCCGGGAGACCCAGTACTTC.